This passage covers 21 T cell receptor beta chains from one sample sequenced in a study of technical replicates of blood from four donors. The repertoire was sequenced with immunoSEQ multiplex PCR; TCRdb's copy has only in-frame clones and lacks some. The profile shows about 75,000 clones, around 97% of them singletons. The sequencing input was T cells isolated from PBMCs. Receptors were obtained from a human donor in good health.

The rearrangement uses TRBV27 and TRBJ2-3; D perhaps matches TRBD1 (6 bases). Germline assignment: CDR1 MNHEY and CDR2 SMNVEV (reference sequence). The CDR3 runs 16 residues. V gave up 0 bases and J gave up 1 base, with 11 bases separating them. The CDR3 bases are TGTGCCAGCAGTTTATCGGGGGCTGGTGGCACAGATACGCAGTATTTT. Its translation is CASSLSGAGGTDTQYF.

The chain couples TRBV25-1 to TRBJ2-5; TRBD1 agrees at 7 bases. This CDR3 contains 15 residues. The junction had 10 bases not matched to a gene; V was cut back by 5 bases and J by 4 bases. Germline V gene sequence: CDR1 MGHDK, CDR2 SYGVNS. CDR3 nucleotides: TGTGCCAGCAGTTCTGGACAGACAGGGTCAGAGACCCAGTACTTC. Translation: CASSSGQTGSETQYF.

The CDR3 nucleotides read TGCGCCAGCAGCATGGCTAGTCAAGAGACCCAGTACTTC. Protein sequence: CASSMASQETQYF. The rearrangement links TRBV5-1 to TRBJ2-5; D not resolved. This CDR3 has 13 amino acids. CDR1 is SGHRS, CDR2 YFSETQ, per germline. The V and J ends lost 4 bases and 2 bases respectively, with 9 bases between them.

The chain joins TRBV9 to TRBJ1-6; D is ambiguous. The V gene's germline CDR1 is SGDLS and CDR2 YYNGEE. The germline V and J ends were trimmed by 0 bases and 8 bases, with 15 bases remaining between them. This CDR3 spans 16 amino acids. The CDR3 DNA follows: TGTGCCAGCAGCGTAGGAGTCACCAGAAGCGATTCACCCCTCCACTTT. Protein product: CASSVGVTRSDSPLHF.

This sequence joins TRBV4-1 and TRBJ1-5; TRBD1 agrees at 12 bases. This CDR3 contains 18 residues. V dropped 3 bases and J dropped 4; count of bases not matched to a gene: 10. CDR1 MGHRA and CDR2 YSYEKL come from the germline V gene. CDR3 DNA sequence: TGCGCCAGCAGCCACCCCCGGGGGACAGGGGGCGAGAATCAGCCCCAGCATTTT. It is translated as CASSHPRGTGGENQPQHF.

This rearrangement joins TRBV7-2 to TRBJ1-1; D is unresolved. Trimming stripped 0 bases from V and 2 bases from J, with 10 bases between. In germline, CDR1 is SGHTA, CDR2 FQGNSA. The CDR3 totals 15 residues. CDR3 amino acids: CASSLAGSQNTEAFF. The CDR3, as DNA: TGTGCCAGCAGCTTAGCGGGGAGTCAAAACACTGAAGCTTTCTTT.

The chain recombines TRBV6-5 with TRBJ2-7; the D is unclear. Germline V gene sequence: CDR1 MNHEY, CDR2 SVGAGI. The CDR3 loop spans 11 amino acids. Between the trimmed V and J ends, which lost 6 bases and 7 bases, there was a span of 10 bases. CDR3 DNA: TGTGCCAGCAGCCACTTACTGGAGCAGTACTTC. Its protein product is CASSHLLEQYF.

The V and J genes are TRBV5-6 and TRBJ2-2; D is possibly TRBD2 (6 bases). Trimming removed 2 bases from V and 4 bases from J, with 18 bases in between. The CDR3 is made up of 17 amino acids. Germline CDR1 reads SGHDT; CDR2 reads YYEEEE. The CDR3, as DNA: TGTGCCAGCAGCTTCGAACGGGAGCGAAGGATCACCGGGGAGCTGTTTTTT. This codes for CASSFERERRITGELFF.

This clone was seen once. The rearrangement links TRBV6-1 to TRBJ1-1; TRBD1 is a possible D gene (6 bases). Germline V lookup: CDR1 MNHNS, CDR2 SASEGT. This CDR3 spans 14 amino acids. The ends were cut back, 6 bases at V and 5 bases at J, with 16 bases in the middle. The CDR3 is CASSRDIKWTEAFF. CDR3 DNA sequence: TGTGCCAGCAGCCGGGACATCAAGTGGACTGAAGCTTTCTTT.

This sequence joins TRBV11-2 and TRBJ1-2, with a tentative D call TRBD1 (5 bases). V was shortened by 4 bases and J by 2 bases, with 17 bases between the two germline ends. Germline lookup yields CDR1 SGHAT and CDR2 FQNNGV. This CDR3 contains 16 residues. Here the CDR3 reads CASSSNAGPTNYGYTF. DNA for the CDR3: TGTGCCAGCAGCTCAAACGCGGGACCAACAAACTATGGCTACACCTTC.

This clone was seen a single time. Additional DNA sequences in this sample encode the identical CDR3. In DNA form, the CDR3 reads TGTGCCAGCAGTGACACCGGACAGGGTTGGACCTACGAGCAGTACTTC. Protein product: CASSDTGQGWTYEQYF. The V call is TRBV2, the J call TRBJ2-7; 8 nucleotides match TRBD1. CDR3 length: 16 amino acids. V shed 3 bases, J shed 2 bases, and the junction held 9 bases outside the gene matches. CDR1 and CDR2 from the germline V gene are SNHLY and FYNNEI.

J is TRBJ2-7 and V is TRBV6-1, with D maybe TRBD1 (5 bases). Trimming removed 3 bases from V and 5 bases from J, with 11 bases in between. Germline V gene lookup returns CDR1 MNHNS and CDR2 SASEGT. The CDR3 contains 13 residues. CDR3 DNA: TGTGCCAGCAGTGATGGGCAGGGTAACGAGCAGTACTTC. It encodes CASSDGQGNEQYF.

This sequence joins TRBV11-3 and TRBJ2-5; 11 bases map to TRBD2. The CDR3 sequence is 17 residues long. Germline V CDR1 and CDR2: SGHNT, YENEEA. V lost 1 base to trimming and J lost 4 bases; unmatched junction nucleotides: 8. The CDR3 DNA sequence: TGTGCCAGCAGCTTAGCGTTGGGTAGCGGGGGGGGAGAGACCCAGTACTTC. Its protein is CASSLALGSGGGETQYF.

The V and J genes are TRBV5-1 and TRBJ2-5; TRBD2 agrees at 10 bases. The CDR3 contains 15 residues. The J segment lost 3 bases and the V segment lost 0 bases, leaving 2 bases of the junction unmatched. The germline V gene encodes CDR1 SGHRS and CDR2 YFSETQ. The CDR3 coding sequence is TGCGCCAGCAGCTTGGCCGGGACTAGCGAAGAGACCCAGTACTTC. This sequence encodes CASSLAGTSEETQYF.

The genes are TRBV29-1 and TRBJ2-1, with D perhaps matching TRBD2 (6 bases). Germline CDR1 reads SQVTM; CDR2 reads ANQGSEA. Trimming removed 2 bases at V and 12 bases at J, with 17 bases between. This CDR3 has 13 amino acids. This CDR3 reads CSVERDGAGGQFF. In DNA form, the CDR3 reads TGCAGCGTTGAAAGGGACGGGGCCGGGGGGCAGTTCTTC.

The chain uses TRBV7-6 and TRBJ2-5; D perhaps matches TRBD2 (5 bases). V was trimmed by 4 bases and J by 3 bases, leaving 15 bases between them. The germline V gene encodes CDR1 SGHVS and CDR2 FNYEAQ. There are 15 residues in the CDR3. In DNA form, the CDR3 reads TGTGCCAGCAGCTCCGGGGTTTCCCGAGAAGAGACCCAGTACTTC. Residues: CASSSGVSREETQYF.

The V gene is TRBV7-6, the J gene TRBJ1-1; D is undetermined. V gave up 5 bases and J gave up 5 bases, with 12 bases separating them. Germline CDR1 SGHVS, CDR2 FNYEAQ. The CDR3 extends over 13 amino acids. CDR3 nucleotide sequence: TGTGCCAGCAGCCCCTCCCCAGAAACTGAAGCTTTCTTT. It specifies CASSPSPETEAFF.

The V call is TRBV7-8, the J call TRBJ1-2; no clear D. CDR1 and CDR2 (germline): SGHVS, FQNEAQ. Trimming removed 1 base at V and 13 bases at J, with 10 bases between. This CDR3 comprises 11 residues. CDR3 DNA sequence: TGTGCCAGCAGCTTAGGCGGCACGTCCACCTTC. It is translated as CASSLGGTSTF.

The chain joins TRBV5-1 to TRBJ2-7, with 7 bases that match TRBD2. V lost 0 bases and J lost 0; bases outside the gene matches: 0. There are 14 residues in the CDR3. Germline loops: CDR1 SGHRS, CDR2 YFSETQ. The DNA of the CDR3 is TGCGCCAGCAGCTTGGGCGGGAGCTCCTACGAGCAGTACTTC. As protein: CASSLGGSSYEQYF.

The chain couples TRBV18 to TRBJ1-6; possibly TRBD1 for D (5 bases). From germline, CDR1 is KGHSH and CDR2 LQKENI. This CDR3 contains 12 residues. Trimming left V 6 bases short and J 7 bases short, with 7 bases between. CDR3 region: CASSDSNSPLHF. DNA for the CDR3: TGTGCCAGCTCCGACAGCAATTCACCCCTCCACTTT.

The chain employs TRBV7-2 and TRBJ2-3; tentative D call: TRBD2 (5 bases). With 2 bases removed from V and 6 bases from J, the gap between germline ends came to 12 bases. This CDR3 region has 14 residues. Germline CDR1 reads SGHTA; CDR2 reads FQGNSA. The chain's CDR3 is CASSLPLATDTQYF. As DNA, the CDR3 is TGTGCCAGCAGCTTACCGCTAGCTACCGATACGCAGTATTTT.